A single sample gave rise to the 16 T cell receptor beta chains below, sequenced in a study of T-cell reconstitution after alpha-beta-depleted transplantation in children. The TCRbeta library incorporated unique molecular identifiers. TCRdb reanalysed the PCR reads using MiXCR and keeps one entry per CDR3 protein. The sample includes some 640,000 distinct CDR3 sequences, 16% of them seen just once. This specimen consisted of PBMCs from the stem cell graft donor, obtained from the stem cell graft. These receptors were collected from a human donor who donated a stem cell graft to a child with acute myeloid leukemia.

There are a few counts of this clonotype. The rearrangement joins TRBV10-3 to TRBJ2-7, with 9 nucleotides matching TRBD1. Germline CDR1 and CDR2: ENHRY and SYGVKD. Trimming cost V 6 bases and J 2 bases; bases outside gene matches: 5. The CDR3 is made up of 14 amino acids. In DNA, the CDR3 is TGTGCCATCAGCGGGACAGGGAGAACCTACGAGCAGTACGTC. The encoded protein is CAISGTGRTYEQYV.

In this sample, this clonotype turned up many times. This rearrangement joins TRBV29-1 to TRBJ2-5; perhaps TRBD1 as D (6 bases). V dropped 4 bases and J dropped 5 bases, with 17 bases sitting between them. The CDR3 consists of 14 residues. Germline lookup yields CDR1 SQVTM and CDR2 ANQGSEA. The CDR3 nucleotides read TGCAGCGTTGTCGTGGCAGGGGCCGGGGAGACCCAGTACTTC. This translates into CSVVVAGAGETQYF.

The chain carries TRBV6-1 and TRBJ1-5; TRBD1 matches 8 bases. Germline assignment: CDR1 MNHNS and CDR2 SASEGT. CDR3 size: 16 residues. Trimming at V came to 3 bases and at J to 7 bases, leaving 11 bases not matched to a gene. The CDR3 DNA reads TGTGCCAGCAGTGACCTGGACAGGGTAAGGGTGCAGCCCCAGCATTTT. Encoded protein: CASSDLDRVRVQPQHF.

V and J are TRBV20-1 and TRBJ2-1; 9 bases agree with TRBD1. The CDR3 has 16 amino acids. Unmatched junction bases numbered 12, after V lost 5 bases and J lost 4 bases. Germline lookup yields CDR1 DFQATT and CDR2 SNEGSKA (reference sequence). The CDR3 DNA reads TGCAGTGCTGCCCACCGGGACAGGGATTTTTACAATGAGCAGTTCTTC. Its protein product is CSAAHRDRDFYNEQFF.

In this sample, this clonotype turned up many times. V gene TRBV20-1 combines with J gene TRBJ1-3; no clear D gene. Germline V gene lookup returns CDR1 DFQATT and CDR2 SNEGSKA (reference sequence). The CDR3 is made up of 15 amino acids. V lost 3 bases to trimming and J lost 2 bases, with 14 bases between them. In DNA, the CDR3 is TGCAGTGCTAGGTTCAGAGGAACAGCTGGAAACACCATATATTTT. Translated: CSARFRGTAGNTIYF.

In its sample, this clonotype was seen a few times. A read error may produce the germline difference seen at one junction end. V gene TRBV5-1 combines with J gene TRBJ2-3; 14 nucleotides match TRBD2. CDR1 and CDR2 (germline): SGHRS, YFSETQ. The CDR3 is made up of 21 amino acids. CDR3 coding DNA: TGCGCCAGCAGCCCGCGGACTAGCGGGGGGAATCCCTTACGGTCCACAGATACCCAGTATTTT. Translating it yields CASSPRTSGGNPLRSTDTQYF.

This clonotype was seen more than once but under ten times. The genes are TRBV7-2 and TRBJ1-1; unclear D gene. The V gene lost 2 bases and the J gene lost 5 bases, with 15 bases spanning the gap. Germline CDR1 reads SGHTA; CDR2 reads FQGNSA. The CDR3 contains 15 residues. The CDR3 DNA reads TGTGCCAGCAGCTTAAACAAAGGAGGAGGAACTGAAGCTTTCTTT. It specifies CASSLNKGGGTEAFF.

The sample holds many counts of this clonotype. The chain is built from TRBV29-1 and TRBJ2-3; weak D call: TRBD1 (6 bases). CDR1 SQVTM and CDR2 ANQGSEA come from the germline V gene. The CDR3 has 15 amino acids. Trimming took off 6 bases at V and 1 base at J, with 17 bases between the two ends. This chain's CDR3 is CSVLTNRDGTDTQYF. CDR3 bases: TGCAGCGTGTTGACGAACAGGGACGGCACAGATACGCAGTATTTT.

This chain joins TRBV7-9 and TRBJ2-3; TRBD2 aligns across 13 bases. This CDR3 spans 16 amino acids. J was trimmed by 2 bases and V by 5 bases; bases with no gene match: 4. CDR1 is SEHNR and CDR2 is FQNEAQ in the germline V gene (reference sequence). Here the CDR3 reads CASSKGLAGDTDTQYF. CDR3 nucleotides: TGTGCCAGCAGCAAAGGACTAGCGGGAGACACAGATACGCAGTATTTT. Using reference TRBV7-9 and TRBJ2-3 for the parts outside the CDR3, the full variable domain is DTGVSQNPRHKITKRGQNVTFRCDPISEHNRLYWYRQTLGQGPEFLTYFQNEAQLEKSRLLSDRFSAERPKGSFSTLEIQRTEQGDSAMYLCASSKGLAGDTDTQYFGPGTRLTVL.

The sample holds many counts of this clonotype. The rearrangement joins TRBV7-6 to TRBJ2-3; 9 positions agree with TRBD1. The CDR3 totals 17 residues. Germline CDR1 is SGHVS and CDR2 is FNYEAQ. J lost 6 bases, V lost 5 bases, and 15 bases had no gene match. The chain's CDR3 is CASSLRTGDFPTDTQYF. In nucleotides, the CDR3 is TGTGCCAGCAGCCTTAGGACAGGGGACTTCCCCACGGATACGCAGTATTTT.

V usage is TRBV9 and J usage is TRBJ2-3; 10 bases are shared with TRBD2. CDR1 is SGDLS and CDR2 is YYNGEE in the germline V gene. Unmatched junction bases numbered 5, after V lost 4 bases and J lost 3 bases. The CDR3 runs 15 residues. The CDR3 DNA reads as TGTGCCAGCAGCTACCTAGCGGGGGTTACAGATACGCAGTATTTT. This codes for CASSYLAGVTDTQYF.

The chain employs TRBV3-1 and TRBJ2-1; 9 nucleotides line up with TRBD1. The germline gives CDR1 LGHDT, CDR2 YNNKEL (reference sequence). V was pared by 2 bases and J by 4 bases, with 6 bases of the junction left unmatched. CDR3 length equals 16 residues. CDR3 sequence: CASSQLGQGLYNEQFF. CDR3 in DNA: TGTGCCAGCAGCCAACTCGGACAGGGGCTTTACAATGAGCAGTTCTTC.

The chain uses TRBV15 and TRBJ1-5, with TRBD1 matching 7 bases. In germline, CDR1 is LNHNV, CDR2 YYDKDF (reference sequence). Losses at the gene ends were 0 bases for V and 5 bases for J; bases not matched to a gene: 7. This CDR3 contains 16 residues. DNA for the CDR3: TGTGCCACCAGCAGAGATAGGGGGCAGAAGTATCAGCCCCAGCATTTT. Translation: CATSRDRGQKYQPQHF.

This clonotype was seen many times. The CDR3 DNA is TGCAGCGTTCCTCCCGAGGACTACAGGGGAAGTGTAACAGATACGCAGTATTTT. Encoded protein: CSVPPEDYRGSVTDTQYF. V gene TRBV29-1 combines with J gene TRBJ2-3; D is possibly TRBD1 (7 bases). Germline values: CDR1 SQVTM, CDR2 ANQGSEA. The CDR3 sequence is 18 residues long. The germline V and J ends were trimmed by 5 bases and 3 bases, with 27 bases remaining between them.

V is TRBV12-3 or TRBV12-4 and J is TRBJ1-4; no clear D gene. The ends were cut back, 6 bases at V and 7 bases at J, with 15 bases in the middle. This CDR3 has 14 amino acids. CDR3 region: CASRGWGGGEKLFF. Here the CDR3 DNA reads TGTGCCAGCAGGGGCTGGGGAGGCGGTGAAAAACTGTTTTTT.

This clonotype came up many times. The chain is built from TRBV20-1 and TRBJ2-3; D unclear. The CDR3 length is 13 residues. CDR1 and CDR2 from the germline V gene are DFQATT and SNEGSKA (reference sequence). The CDR3 DNA is TGCAGCATTGCCAGCAGAGTCACAGATACGCAGTATTTT. Its translation is CSIASRVTDTQYF.